A single sample gave rise to the 3 T cell receptor beta chains below, sequenced in a study of CD8 T cells in Susac syndrome. Reverse transcription of roughly 0.45 to 1 ug RNA was carried out with random hexamers. TCRdb passed the immunoSEQ multiplex PCR reads through MiXCR, listing each CDR3 protein once. The data contain about 190,000 distinct CDR3 sequences, about 94% of them seen just once; the ten biggest clones take up 0.075% to 0.1%. The sequenced sample was CD4+ T cells from PBMCs. The receptor source for this set is a human donor with Susac syndrome.

V is TRBV28 and J is TRBJ2-5; 12 bases are shared with TRBD2. CDR1 is MDHEN and CDR2 is SYDVKM in the germline V gene. This CDR3 region has 15 residues. V dropped 2 bases and J dropped 3; count of bases not matched to a gene: 1. This CDR3 is CASSLRTSGEETQYF. The CDR3 DNA reads TGTGCCAGCAGTTTACGGACTAGCGGGGAAGAGACCCAGTACTTC.

This chain's CDR3 is CASSKSGQHNSPLHF. CDR3 coding DNA: TGTGCCAGCAGCAAATCGGGACAGCATAATTCACCCCTCCACTTT. The chain is built from TRBV21-1 and TRBJ1-6; no DNA check was done on the table's D call, TRBD1. TRBV21-1 is tagged as a pseudogene. The CDR3 is 15 amino acids.

The V and J genes are TRBV19 and TRBJ2-5; D is perhaps TRBD1 (5 bases). V was trimmed by 3 bases and J by 5 bases, leaving 10 bases between them. This CDR3 region has 13 residues. Germline-derived CDR1 and CDR2 are LNHDA and SQIVND (reference sequence). The DNA of the CDR3 is TGTGCCAGTAGTATCCGCAACAGGGAGACCCAGTACTTC. Translation: CASSIRNRETQYF.